The T cell receptor (beta chain) described here comes from a study of long-term antiretroviral therapy in people with HIV. Notes on the study in general: Pre-ART clonal expansion yielded clones that dominated the repertoire at all time points.

The length of the CDR3 is 14 residues. V was cut by 0 bases and J by 7 bases, with 8 bases left in between. Per germline, CDR1 SGHTS and CDR2 YDEGEE. An immunoSEQ assay, version v3.0, was performed at survey level. Sequenced by immunoSEQ multiplex PCR; TCRdb stores in-frame clones only, minus some. The sample consists of around 26,000 clones, more than 75% of them appearing once. HIV-positive participants were all treated in the United States. In the case of this clone: Its antigen is as yet unknown.

The sequence was collected from a man aged 50 to 60 with HIV. Source: unsorted PBMCs, taken 2.9 years after starting antiretroviral therapy. This chain joins TRBV5-8 and TRBJ1-6; D gene unclear. The CDR3 bases are TGTGCCAGCAGCTTGGAGAGAGCCAATTCACCCCTCCACTTT. It yields the protein CASSLERANSPLHF.